The clone carrying this T cell receptor (beta chain) showed up just a few times. Its antigen is as yet unknown. 5'RACE with constant-segment primers yielded barcoded, UMI-tagged TCR alpha and TCR beta cDNA libraries. TCRdb re-called the 5' RACE reads through MiXCR, storing one row per CDR3 protein. Here the sample spans 450,000 or so distinct CDR3 sequences, around 27% being singletons. This CDR3 has 16 amino acids. The ends lost 5 bases at V and 10 bases at J; junction bases unmatched: 15. Germline V gene data show CDR1 as MNHEY and CDR2 as SVGAGI. The data are from a study of T-cell memory formation after mild COVID-19. Overall study findings and caveats: Later expanders leaned toward CD4+, whereas clones contracting from day 15 to 85 were balanced CD4/CD8.

Sequencing was carried out using PBMCs or a T cell subset sorted from them (not recorded which). The rearrangement uses TRBV6-5 and TRBJ2-1; 9 bases agree with TRBD2. The source is an adult woman who had mild COVID-19 (a few samples of this study predate the infection). Cell type and time point are not known. The CDR3 DNA sequence: TGTGCCAGCAGTAGACTGACGGGACTCCTAGCGGGGGAGCAGTTCTTC. It is translated as CASSRLTGLLAGEQFF.